What follows are 21 T cell receptor beta chains derived from one specimen sequenced in a study of graft-versus-host responses after intestinal transplantation. The assay was immunoSEQ multiplex PCR, and TCRdb's table has in-frame clones only and misses some. The data hold 50,000 or so clones, with about 90% observed a single time. Sequenced here: PBMCs, sampled 118 to 130 days after intestinal transplantation. These receptors came from a human patient who received an intestinal transplant, so some T cells may come from the graft donor.

The gene calls are TRBV28 and TRBJ1-1, with 10 bases identical to TRBD1. The V gene's germline CDR1 is MDHEN and CDR2 SYDVKM. The V segment lost 5 bases and the J segment 5 bases; nucleotides outside the gene matches: 8. This CDR3 is 15 amino acids long. Here the CDR3 DNA reads TGTGCCAGCAGTGCAATAGGACAGGGGGGTACTGAAGCTTTCTTT. Translating gives CASSAIGQGGTEAFF.

The chain uses TRBV6-4 and TRBJ2-3, with 12 bases aligning to TRBD2. The CDR3 consists of 13 residues. Germline CDR1 reads MRHNA; CDR2 reads SNTAGT. Germline trimming cut 6 bases from V and 6 bases from J; bases unmatched to any gene: 1. CDR3 DNA: TGTGCCAGCAGCGGACTAGCGGGGGATACGCAGTATTTT. This encodes CASSGLAGDTQYF.

DNA of the CDR3: TGTGCCAGCAGTGGACTAGCGGGGAACCAAGAGACCCAGTACTTC. Protein sequence: CASSGLAGNQETQYF. The J gene is TRBJ2-5, the V gene TRBV2; TRBD2 aligns across 11 bases. J gave up 0 bases and V 4 bases, and 1 base lay outside the gene matches. This CDR3 spans 15 amino acids. Germline CDR1 reads SNHLY; CDR2 reads FYNNEI.

This clone was seen just once. The chain joins TRBV9 to TRBJ2-5; possibly TRBD1 for D (6 bases). Germline CDR1 and CDR2: SGDLS and YYNGEE. Trimming cost V 0 bases and J 4 bases, with 10 bases left between them. There are 14 residues in the CDR3. The CDR3 sequence: CASSVVGGRETQYF. The DNA of the CDR3 is TGTGCCAGCAGCGTAGTTGGGGGCAGAGAGACCCAGTACTTC.

The chain recombines TRBV4-1 with TRBJ2-7; D remains ambiguous. The CDR3 contains 13 residues. Trimming took 0 bases from V and 3 from J, leaving 6 bases between them. Germline lookup yields CDR1 MGHRA and CDR2 YSYEKL. CDR3 sequence: CASSQEHLYEQYF. The CDR3 DNA follows: TGCGCCAGCAGCCAAGAGCACCTCTACGAGCAGTACTTC.

This chain uses TRBV4-1 with TRBJ2-5; D assignment may be TRBD1 or TRBD2 (5 bases each). The CDR3 sequence is 16 residues long. V was trimmed by 2 bases and J by 1 base, leaving 14 bases between them. Per germline, CDR1 MGHRA and CDR2 YSYEKL. The CDR3 region is CASSQQGAPAQETQYF. The CDR3 bases are TGCGCCAGCAGCCAACAGGGAGCCCCGGCCCAAGAGACCCAGTACTTC.

This chain links TRBV19 with TRBJ2-7, with no clear D. V lost 5 bases, J lost 3 bases, and 11 bases lay in between. The CDR3 spans 13 residues. Germline V CDR1 and CDR2: LNHDA, SQIVND (reference sequence). The CDR3 loop reads CASSPTVIYEQYF. CDR3 bases: TGTGCCAGTAGTCCGACTGTGATCTACGAGCAGTACTTC.

This chain connects TRBV27 to TRBJ1-1; D is perhaps TRBD1 (5 bases). From germline, CDR1 is MNHEY and CDR2 SMNVEV (reference sequence). There are 14 residues in the CDR3. V was clipped by 5 bases and J by 1 base, with 11 bases between them. CDR3 in amino acids: CASSLLGQNTEAFF. For the CDR3, the DNA is TGTGCCAGCAGTCTACTGGGGCAGAACACTGAAGCTTTCTTT.

Regarding this clone: This specimen includes other DNA sequences encoding the same CDR3. This chain joins TRBV18 and TRBJ2-7, with D possibly being TRBD1 (6 bases). The V and J ends lost 0 bases and 3 bases respectively, with 6 bases between them. This CDR3 comprises 13 residues. Germline values: CDR1 KGHSH, CDR2 LQKENI. The CDR3 bases are TGTGCCAGCTCACCACCAGGGGGCTACGAGCAGTACTTC. Protein sequence: CASSPPGGYEQYF.

There are a few counts of this clone. The chain uses TRBV5-5 and TRBJ1-6; no reliable D call. The germline V gene encodes CDR1 SGHKS and CDR2 YYEKEE (reference sequence). CDR3 length: 14 residues. The V end was cut by 2 bases, the J end by 8 bases, with 11 bases between. CDR3 coding DNA: TGTGCCAGCAGCTTAGGCGTGCTGTATTCACCCCTCCACTTT. The encoded protein is CASSLGVLYSPLHF.

This chain links TRBV5-4 with TRBJ2-1, with 7 bases lining up with TRBD2. J lost 1 base, V lost 4 bases, and 8 bases had no gene match. The germline CDR1 and CDR2 sequences are SGHNT and YYREEE (reference sequence). The CDR3 runs to 16 residues. The CDR3 loop reads CASSPSSGFSYNEQFF. Written as DNA, the CDR3 is TGTGCCAGCAGCCCATCTAGCGGTTTTTCCTACAATGAGCAGTTCTTC.

DNA for the CDR3: TGCAGCGTTGAAGATACGCAGTATTTT. As protein: CSVEDTQYF. The rearrangement joins TRBV29-1 to TRBJ2-3; D remains unclear. Germline lookup yields CDR1 SQVTM and CDR2 ANQGSEA. This CDR3 spans 9 amino acids. The ends were cut back, 0 bases at V and 8 bases at J, with 0 bases in the middle.

The rearrangement joins TRBV28 to TRBJ2-2; unclear D gene. CDR1 is MDHEN and CDR2 is SYDVKM in the germline V gene. V was pared by 5 bases and J by 5 bases, with 15 bases between. There are 15 residues in the CDR3. The CDR3 sequence is CASSPPFSVTGELFF. CDR3 nucleotides: TGTGCCAGCAGTCCCCCTTTTTCGGTTACCGGGGAGCTGTTTTTT. Based on the CDR3 plus reference TRBV28 and TRBJ2-2, the full variable domain is DVKVTQSSRYLVKRTGEKVFLECVQDMDHENMFWYRQDPGLGLRLIYFSYDVKMKEKGDIPEGYSVSREKKERFSLILESASTNQTSMYLCASSPPFSVTGELFFGEGSRLTVL.

The chain is built from TRBV28 and TRBJ1-5; weak D call: TRBD1 (5 bases). The CDR3 runs to 18 residues. V dropped 1 base and J dropped 0 bases, with 16 bases sitting between them. Germline-derived CDR1 and CDR2 are MDHEN and SYDVKM. CDR3 sequence (DNA): TGTGCCAGCAGTTTATACGGAGGCGGGACGGATAGCAATCAGCCCCAGCATTTT. It yields the protein CASSLYGGGTDSNQPQHF.

This sequence joins TRBV2 and TRBJ1-1; D remains ambiguous. Germline loops: CDR1 SNHLY, CDR2 FYNNEI. The CDR3 totals 12 residues. Trimming removed 1 base at V and 4 bases at J, with 4 bases between. DNA for the CDR3: TGTGCCAGCAGTGAAGATCCCACTGAAGCTTTCTTT. This sequence encodes CASSEDPTEAFF.

The chain uses TRBV18 and TRBJ2-7; D possibly uses TRBD1 or TRBD2 (5 bases each). CDR1 and CDR2 from the germline V gene are KGHSH and LQKENI. Between the trimmed V and J ends, which lost 4 bases and 3 bases, there was a span of 7 bases. The CDR3 covers 12 residues. Here the CDR3 DNA reads TGTGCCAGCTCACTGAGGGGCTACGAGCAGTACTTC. Translated: CASSLRGYEQYF.

This clone was observed a handful of times. The V gene is TRBV29-1, the J gene TRBJ1-1; possible D gene TRBD1, 5 bases. Germline V gives CDR1 SQVTM, CDR2 ANQGSEA. Trimming shortened V by 4 bases and J by 3 bases, and 12 bases separated the two germline ends. The CDR3 contains 13 residues. The CDR3 coding sequence is TGCAGCGTTGGGGTGGGGGGTTACACTGAAGCTTTCTTT. It codes for CSVGVGGYTEAFF.

Only one count was recorded for this clone. This sequence joins TRBV28 and TRBJ1-1; TRBD1 aligns across 9 bases. Trimming at V came to 7 bases and at J to 7 bases, leaving 7 bases not matched to a gene. In germline, CDR1 is MDHEN, CDR2 SYDVKM. There are 13 residues in the CDR3. As DNA, the CDR3 is TGTGCCAGCAAACCCGACAGGGGGAATGAAGCTTTCTTT. Translation: CASKPDRGNEAFF.

The chain carries TRBV5-4 and TRBJ1-3; D is unresolved. V lost 0 bases and J 1 base, leaving 5 bases between the germline ends. In germline, CDR1 is SGHNT, CDR2 YYREEE (reference sequence). The length of the CDR3 is 14 residues. The CDR3 sequence is CASSLESSGNTIYF. For the CDR3, the DNA is TGTGCCAGCAGCTTGGAAAGTTCTGGAAACACCATATATTTT.

The chain carries TRBV7-9 and TRBJ2-5; 8 positions agree with TRBD2. V dropped 4 bases and J dropped 4; count of bases not matched to a gene: 11. The CDR3 totals 16 residues. Germline CDR1 SEHNR, CDR2 FQNEAQ (reference sequence). CDR3 region: CASSSLGAGGTETQYF. For the CDR3, the DNA is TGTGCCAGCAGCTCTTTGGGGGCGGGAGGAACAGAGACCCAGTACTTC.

The J gene is TRBJ1-1, the V gene TRBV2; D gene uncertain. V was shortened by 7 bases and J by 4 bases, with 13 bases between the two germline ends. This CDR3 contains 13 residues. In germline, CDR1 is SNHLY, CDR2 FYNNEI. The CDR3 spells CASTPVWGTEAFF. The CDR3 DNA reads as TGTGCCAGCACTCCGGTCTGGGGCACTGAAGCTTTCTTT.